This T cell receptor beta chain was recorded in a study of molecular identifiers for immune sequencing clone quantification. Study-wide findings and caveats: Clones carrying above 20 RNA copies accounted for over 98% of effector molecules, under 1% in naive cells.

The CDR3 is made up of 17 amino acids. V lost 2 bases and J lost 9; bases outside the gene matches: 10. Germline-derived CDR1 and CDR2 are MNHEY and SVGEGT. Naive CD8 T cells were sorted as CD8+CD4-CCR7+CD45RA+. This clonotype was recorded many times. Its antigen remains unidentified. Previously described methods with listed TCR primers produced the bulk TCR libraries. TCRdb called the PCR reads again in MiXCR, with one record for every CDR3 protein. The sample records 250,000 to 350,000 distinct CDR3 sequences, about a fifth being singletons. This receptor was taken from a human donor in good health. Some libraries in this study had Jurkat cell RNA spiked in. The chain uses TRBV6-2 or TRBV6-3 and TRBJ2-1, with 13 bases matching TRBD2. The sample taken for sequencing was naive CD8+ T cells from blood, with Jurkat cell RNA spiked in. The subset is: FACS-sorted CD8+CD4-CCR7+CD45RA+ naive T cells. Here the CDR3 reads CASSYPPGTSGIGEQFF. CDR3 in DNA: TGTGCCAGCAGTTACCCTCCCGGGACTAGCGGGATAGGTGAGCAGTTCTTC.